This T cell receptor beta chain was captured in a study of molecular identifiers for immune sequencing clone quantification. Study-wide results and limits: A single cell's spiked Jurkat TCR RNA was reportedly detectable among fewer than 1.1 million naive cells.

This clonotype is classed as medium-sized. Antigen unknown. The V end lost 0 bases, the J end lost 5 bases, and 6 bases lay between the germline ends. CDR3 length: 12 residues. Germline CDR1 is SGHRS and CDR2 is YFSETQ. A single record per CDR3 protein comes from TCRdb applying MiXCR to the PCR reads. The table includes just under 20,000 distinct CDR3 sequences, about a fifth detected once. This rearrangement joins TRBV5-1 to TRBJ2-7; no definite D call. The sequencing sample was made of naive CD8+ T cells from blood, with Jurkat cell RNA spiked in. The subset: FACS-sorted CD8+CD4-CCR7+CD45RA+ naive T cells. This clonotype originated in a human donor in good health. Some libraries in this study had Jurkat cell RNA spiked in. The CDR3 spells CASSLAGNEQYF. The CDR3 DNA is TGCGCCAGCAGCTTGGCCGGTAACGAGCAGTACTTC. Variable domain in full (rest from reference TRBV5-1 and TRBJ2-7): KAGVTQTPRYLIKTRGQQVTLSCSPISGHRSVSWYQQTPGQGLQFLFEYFSETQRNKGNFPGRFSGRQFSNSRSEMNVSTLELGDSALYLCASSLAGNEQYFGPGTRLTVT.